Listed below are T cell receptor beta chains from one sample, sequenced in a study of T-cell reconstitution after alpha-beta-depleted transplantation in children. MiXCR, run by TCRdb on the PCR reads, gives a single entry per CDR3 protein. This table has about 300,000 distinct CDR3 sequences, nearly 8% appearing once. The sample in question was peripheral blood, obtained 360 days after TCRalphabeta/CD19-depleted stem cell transplant. The source of these receptors is a female patient aged 2-9 years who had a stem cell transplant for Fanconi anemia, so the T cells may come from the graft donor. The CDR3 runs from the conserved cysteine through the conserved F or W. The order of the fields is J gene, clone size, V gene, CDR3 protein. Part of the rows lack a size; the others show once, few, many or a class for expanded clones.

>TRBJ1-4|few|TRBV20-1
CSAHGGSNEKLFF
>TRBJ2-5|many|TRBV20-1
CSVTLAGSYQETQYF
>TRBJ1-6|-|TRBV10-3
CAITASRDSPLHF
>TRBJ2-2|few|TRBV27
CASSKGQLITGELFF
>TRBJ2-7|-|TRBV30
CAWSEGTGNEQYF
>TRBJ1-2|many|TRBV7-2
CASSLAFPLRGPGYTF
>TRBJ1-2|-|TRBV3-1
CASSQAGPRRLYGYTF
>TRBJ2-3|-|TRBV7-2
CASSFVGVGGSADTQYF
>TRBJ2-5|-|TRBV20-1
CSAFDRAAQETQYF
>TRBJ1-1|many|TRBV29-1
CSSDGDGQGNTEAFF
>TRBJ1-2|-|TRBV10-3
CAISERGTGRDGYTF
>TRBJ1-6|many|TRBV14
CASSQVGKNSPLHF
>TRBJ2-5|few|TRBV27
CASSLNRLAGGPETQYF
>TRBJ2-2|many|TRBV20-1
CSARDRGTGELFF
>TRBJ2-7|-|TRBV7-2
CASSLPLGGYEQYF
>TRBJ1-2|few|TRBV20-1
CSARDHLTYNYGYTF